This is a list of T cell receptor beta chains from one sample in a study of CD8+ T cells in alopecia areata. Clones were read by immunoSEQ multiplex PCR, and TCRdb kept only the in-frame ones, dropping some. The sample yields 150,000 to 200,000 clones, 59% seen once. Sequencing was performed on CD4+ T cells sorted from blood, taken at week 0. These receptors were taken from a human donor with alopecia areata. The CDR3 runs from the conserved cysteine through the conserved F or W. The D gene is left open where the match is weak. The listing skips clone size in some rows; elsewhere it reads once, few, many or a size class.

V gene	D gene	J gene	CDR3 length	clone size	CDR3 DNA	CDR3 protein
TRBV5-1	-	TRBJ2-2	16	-	TGCGCCAGCAGCTTGTTTACAGATCCGAACACCGGGGAGCTGTTTTTT	CASSLFTDPNTGELFF
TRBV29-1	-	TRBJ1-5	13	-	TGCAGCGTTAGGCAGGGAGGCAATCAGCCCCAGCATTTT	CSVRQGGNQPQHF
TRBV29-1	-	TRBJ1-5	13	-	TGCAGCACAAACAGGTATAGCAATCAGCCCCAGCATTTT	CSTNRYSNQPQHF
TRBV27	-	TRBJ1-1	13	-	TGTGCCAGCGGGATGATGGGGGGAGCAGAAGCTTTCTTT	CASGMMGGAEAFF
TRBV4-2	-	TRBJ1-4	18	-	TGTGCCAGCAGCCAACGCCATAGAGGGGGAACCGACGATGAAAAACTGTTTTTT	CASSQRHRGGTDDEKLFF
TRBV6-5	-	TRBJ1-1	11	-	TGTGCCAGCAGTTACGCGGGGGAAGCTTTCTTT	CASSYAGEAFF
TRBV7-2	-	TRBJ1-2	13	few	TGTGCCAGCAGCTTAGATCCAGTCTATGGCTACACCTTC	CASSLDPVYGYTF
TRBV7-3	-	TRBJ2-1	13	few	TGTGCCAGCAGCTTAAGCGTACTGGATGAGCAGTTCTTC	CASSLSVLDEQFF
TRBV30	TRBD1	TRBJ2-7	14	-	TGTGCCTGGCAATTGGACAGGGCAGGCTACGAGCAGTACTTC	CAWQLDRAGYEQYF
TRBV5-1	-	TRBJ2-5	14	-	TGCGCCAGCAGCAGGGGTCCTGGGGGAGAGACCCAGTACTTC	CASSRGPGGETQYF
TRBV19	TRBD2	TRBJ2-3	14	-	TGTGCCAGTATGGGCGGGGGTAGCACAGATACGCAGTATTTT	CASMGGGSTDTQYF
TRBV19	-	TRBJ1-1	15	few	TGTGCCAGTAGTATAGGGGGGACAAAGAACACTGAAGCTTTCTTT	CASSIGGTKNTEAFF
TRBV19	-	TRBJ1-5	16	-	TGTGCCAGTAGTATACTCGGGGCGCGCGGCAATCAGCCCCAGCATTTT	CASSILGARGNQPQHF
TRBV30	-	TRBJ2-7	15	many	TGTGCCTGGAGTGTAACAGGCCCGACTTCCTACGAGCAGTACTTC	CAWSVTGPTSYEQYF
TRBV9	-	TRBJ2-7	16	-	TGTGCCAGCAGCGTGAGTGCCGGGACTGCTGCCTACGAGCAGTACTTC	CASSVSAGTAAYEQYF
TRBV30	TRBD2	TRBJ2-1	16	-	TGTGCCTGGAGTGTATTGGATAGCGGGGCCTACAATGAGCAGTTCTTC	CAWSVLDSGAYNEQFF
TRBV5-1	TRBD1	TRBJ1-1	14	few	TGCGCCAGCAGCCTCGATAGGACAGGGGGGGAAGCTTTCTTT	CASSLDRTGGEAFF
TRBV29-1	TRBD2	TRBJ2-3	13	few	TGCAGCGCGCTAGCGGGGGGCCGAGATACGCAGTATTTT	CSALAGGRDTQYF
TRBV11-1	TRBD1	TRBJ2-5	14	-	TGTGCCAGCAGCTTCGAGGGGGCCACAGAGACCCAGTACTTC	CASSFEGATETQYF
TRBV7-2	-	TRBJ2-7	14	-	TGTGCCAGCAGCTTATCCTGGGGGGCCTACGAGCAGTACTTC	CASSLSWGAYEQYF
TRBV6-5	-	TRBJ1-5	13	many	TGTGCCAGCAGTTATGGAAGCAATCAGCCCCAGCATTTT	CASSYGSNQPQHF
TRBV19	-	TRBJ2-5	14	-	TGTGCCAGTAGTATAGATTGGGCGGCGGAGACCCAGTACTTC	CASSIDWAAETQYF
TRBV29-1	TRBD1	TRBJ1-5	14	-	TGCAGCGTCCGGGGACAGGGTATCAATCAGCCCCAGCATTTT	CSVRGQGINQPQHF
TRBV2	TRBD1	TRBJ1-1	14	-	TGTGCCAGCAGTGTGGGGACAGATAACACTGAAGCTTTCTTT	CASSVGTDNTEAFF
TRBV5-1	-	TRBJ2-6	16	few	TGCGCCAGCAGCTGGACGGGAGACTCTGGGGCCAACGTCCTGACTTTC	CASSWTGDSGANVLTF
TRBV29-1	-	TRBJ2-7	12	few	TGCAGCGTTGAATCGACCCAGACCGAGCAGTACTTC	CSVESTQTEQYF
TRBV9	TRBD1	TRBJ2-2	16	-	TGTGCCAGCAGCGCAAGGCAGGGGGCAGACACCGGGGAGCTGTTTTTT	CASSARQGADTGELFF
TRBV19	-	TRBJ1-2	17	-	TGTGCCAGTAGTATAAACAAGCAGAGGGGTAGTGTCTATGGCTACACCTTC	CASSINKQRGSVYGYTF
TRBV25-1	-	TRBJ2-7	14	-	TGTGCCAGCAGGGACCACAGGGCCCCCTACGAGCAGTACTTC	CASRDHRAPYEQYF
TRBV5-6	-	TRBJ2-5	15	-	TGTGCCAGCAGCGAAGGGGGGCGTGGAGGAGAGACCCAGTACTTC	CASSEGGRGGETQYF
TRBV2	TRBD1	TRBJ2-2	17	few	TGTGCCAGCAGTGAAATGTTCCGACAGGGGAACACCGGGGAGCTGTTTTTT	CASSEMFRQGNTGELFF
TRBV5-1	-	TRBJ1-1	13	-	TGCGCCAGCAGCTCAGGACGAAGTTATGAAGCTTTCTTT	CASSSGRSYEAFF
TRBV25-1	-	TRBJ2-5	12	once	TGTGCCAGCGCCAATTTCCAAGAGACCCAGTACTTC	CASANFQETQYF
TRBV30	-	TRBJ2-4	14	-	TGTGCCTGGAGTGTTTTGCAGGGCAAAAACATTCAGTACTTC	CAWSVLQGKNIQYF
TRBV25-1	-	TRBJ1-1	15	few	TGTGCCAGCAGTGGGACTCTTATCAAGAACACTGAAGCTTTCTTT	CASSGTLIKNTEAFF
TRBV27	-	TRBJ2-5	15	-	TGTGCCAGCAGCCTCGTTGGGGCAGCCCAAGAGACCCAGTACTTC	CASSLVGAAQETQYF
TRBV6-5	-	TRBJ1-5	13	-	TGTGCCAGCAGTTACCGGCAGGGGCTGTCCCAGCATTTT	CASSYRQGLSQHF
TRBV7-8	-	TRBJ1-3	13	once	TGTGCCAGCAGCGCAGGGGAAGGATACACCATATATTTT	CASSAGEGYTIYF
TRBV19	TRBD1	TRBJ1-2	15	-	TGTGCCAGTACCACGCCCGGGACAGGGCCGGGCGGCTACACCTTC	CASTTPGTGPGGYTF
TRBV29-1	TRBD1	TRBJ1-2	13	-	TGCAGCACCCCAGAGAAGGGGGCAGGGGGCTACACCTTC	CSTPEKGAGGYTF
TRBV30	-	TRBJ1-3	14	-	TGTGCCTGGAAACTAAGGAACTCTGGAAACACCATATATTTT	CAWKLRNSGNTIYF
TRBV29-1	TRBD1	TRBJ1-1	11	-	TGCAGCGTCCAAACAGGGGCTGAAGCTTTCTTT	CSVQTGAEAFF
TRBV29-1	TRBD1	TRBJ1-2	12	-	TGCAGCGTTGTAGGGACAGCGGAGGGCTACACCTTC	CSVVGTAEGYTF
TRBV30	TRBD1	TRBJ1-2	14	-	TGTGCCTGGAGTGTAGGGGCCAGGGGGGATGGCTACACCTTC	CAWSVGARGDGYTF
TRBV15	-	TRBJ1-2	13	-	TGTGCCACCAGCTCCCGGGGGCGGCCTCCCTACACCTTC	CATSSRGRPPYTF
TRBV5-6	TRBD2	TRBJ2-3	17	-	TGTGCCAGCAGCCCAACTGGCGGGGGGGCGATTACAGATACGCAGTATTTT	CASSPTGGGAITDTQYF
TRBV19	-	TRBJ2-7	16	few	TGTGCCAGTAGTGTAGGACCGTTCGCGGGGACCTACGAGCAGTACTTC	CASSVGPFAGTYEQYF
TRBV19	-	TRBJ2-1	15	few	TGTGCCAGTAGTATATCCCGGGTCGGGCAGCCGGAGCAGTTCTTC	CASSISRVGQPEQFF
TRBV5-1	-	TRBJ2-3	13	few	TGCGCCAGCATGAAGGGAAGGACAGATACGCAGTATTTT	CASMKGRTDTQYF
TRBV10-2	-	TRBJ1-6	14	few	TGCGCCAGCAGTGATCAGGGAAGGGGTTCACCCCTCCACTTT	CASSDQGRGSPLHF
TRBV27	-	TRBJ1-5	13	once	TGTGCCAGCAGTTTCGGGAACAATCAGCCCCAGCATTTT	CASSFGNNQPQHF
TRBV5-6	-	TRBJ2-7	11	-	TGTGCCAGCAGCTTTTATGGGGACGCCAACTTC	CASSFYGDANF
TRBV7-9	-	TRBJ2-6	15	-	TGTGCCAGCAGCACCCCGAGGTATGGGGCCAACGTCCTGACTTTC	CASSTPRYGANVLTF